The 21 T cell receptor beta chains presented below share a single source sample, sequenced in a study of identifying expanded T cells in peripheral blood. Clones were read by immunoSEQ multiplex PCR, and TCRdb kept only the in-frame ones, dropping some. Of about 91,000 clones in the sample, roughly 90% were seen once. Sequences were obtained from blood. The source is a person between 18 and 69 years old in good health.

V is TRBV28 and J is TRBJ1-6; TRBD1 matches 9 bases. The CDR3 loop spans 15 amino acids. V lost 6 bases to trimming and J lost 10 bases; unmatched junction nucleotides: 10. In germline, CDR1 is MDHEN, CDR2 SYDVKM. CDR3 region: CASRKQGAQGSPLHF. CDR3 DNA: TGTGCCAGCAGAAAACAGGGGGCGCAGGGATCACCCCTCCACTTT. Complete variable domain (other parts from reference TRBV28 and TRBJ1-6): DVKVTQSSRYLVKRTGEKVFLECVQDMDHENMFWYRQDPGLGLRLIYFSYDVKMKEKGDIPEGYSVSREKKERFSLILESASTNQTSMYLCASRKQGAQGSPLHFGNGTRLTVT.

A note on this clone: This sample includes further DNA sequences coding for the same CDR3. This sequence joins TRBV28 and TRBJ1-2; no definite D call. Germline CDR1 reads MDHEN; CDR2 reads SYDVKM. This CDR3 contains 12 residues. The V and J ends lost 2 bases and 5 bases respectively, with 6 bases between them. The CDR3 spells CASSLQGYGYTF. CDR3 coding DNA: TGTGCCAGCAGTTTACAAGGTTATGGCTACACCTTC.

The chain couples TRBV5-1 to TRBJ1-6; no clear D. CDR1 is SGHRS, CDR2 YFSETQ, per germline. The length of the CDR3 is 16 residues. With 0 bases removed from V and 0 bases from J, the gap between germline ends came to 7 bases. This chain's CDR3 is CASSLDQSSYNSPLHF. The CDR3 bases are TGCGCCAGCAGCTTGGACCAGAGCTCCTATAATTCACCCCTCCACTTT.

CDR3 sequence reads: CASSRRETNEKLFF. The CDR3 DNA reads TGTGCCAGTAGTAGGCGGGAAACTAATGAAAAACTGTTTTTT. The genes are TRBV19 and TRBJ1-4; no definite D call. V lost 4 bases to trimming and J lost 1 base, with 7 bases between them. Germline values: CDR1 LNHDA, CDR2 SQIVND (reference sequence). The CDR3 covers 14 residues.

The rearrangement uses TRBV6-1 and TRBJ1-1; D gene unclear. The ends were cut back, 4 bases at V and 6 bases at J, with 12 bases in the middle. Per germline, CDR1 MNHNS and CDR2 SASEGT. This CDR3 has 13 residues. CDR3 DNA: TGTGCCAGCAGTGGACGAGTTCTAGCTGAAGCTTTCTTT. Translated, it gives CASSGRVLAEAFF.

The chain carries TRBV12-5 and TRBJ2-5, with a weak D call TRBD2 (6 bases). Germline CDR1 reads LGHNT; CDR2 reads FRNRAP. The ends were cut back, 1 base at V and 4 bases at J, with 10 bases in the middle. The length of the CDR3 is 14 residues. As DNA, the CDR3 is TGTGCTAGTGGTTTGGGGACGGGGGTAGAGACCCAGTACTTC. Encoded protein: CASGLGTGVETQYF.

The rearrangement links TRBV5-6 to TRBJ1-1; no firm D call. Trimming pared 2 bases from V and 2 bases from J, leaving 7 bases between. Germline CDR1 reads SGHDT; CDR2 reads YYEEEE. This CDR3 spans 13 amino acids. DNA for the CDR3: TGTGCCAGCAGCTTATTCACCAACACTGAAGCTTTCTTT. It is translated as CASSLFTNTEAFF.

The V gene is TRBV9, the J gene TRBJ1-2; a weak D match, TRBD1 (6 bases). Germline V gene data show CDR1 as SGDLS and CDR2 as YYNGEE. The CDR3 covers 17 residues. Trimming took off 3 bases at V and 4 bases at J, with 22 bases between the two ends. CDR3 bases: TGTGCCAGCAGCGACATCCCTCCGGGGGGGCAAGGCTATGGCTACACCTTC. It yields the protein CASSDIPPGGQGYGYTF.

V usage is TRBV11-2 and J usage is TRBJ1-4; D possibly corresponds to TRBD1 (5 bases). Trimming stripped 0 bases from V and 1 base from J, with 12 bases between. The CDR3 totals 17 residues. Germline V gene lookup returns CDR1 SGHAT and CDR2 FQNNGV. CDR3 region: CASSLDRQGGTNEKLFF. CDR3 nucleotides: TGTGCCAGCAGCTTAGATAGGCAGGGAGGAACTAATGAAAAACTGTTTTTT.

This rearrangement joins TRBV10-3 to TRBJ2-7, with a tentative D call TRBD2 (5 bases). There are 12 residues in the CDR3. The germline gives CDR1 ENHRY, CDR2 SYGVKD. Trimming stripped 10 bases from V and 1 base from J, with 11 bases between. The CDR3 here is CATGIASYEQYF. The CDR3 DNA reads TGTGCCACGGGGATCGCATCCTACGAGCAGTACTTC.

V is TRBV5-1 and J is TRBJ2-7, with TRBD1 matching over 9 bases. J lost 7 bases, V lost 3 bases, and 11 bases had no gene match. This CDR3 has 15 residues. Germline V gives CDR1 SGHRS, CDR2 YFSETQ. DNA of the CDR3: TGCGCCAGCAGCTCGATGACGGACAGGGGCAGGGAGCAGTACTTC. It specifies CASSSMTDRGREQYF.

The V call is TRBV10-3, the J call TRBJ2-7, with TRBD1 identical over 8 bases. V was pared by 7 bases and J by 3 bases, with 5 bases of the junction left unmatched. Germline assignment: CDR1 ENHRY and CDR2 SYGVKD. CDR3 length: 13 amino acids. In DNA form, the CDR3 reads TGTGCCATCAACCAGGGGGCCATCTACGAGCAGTACTTC. It translates to CAINQGAIYEQYF.

The V and J genes are TRBV18 and TRBJ2-7, with TRBD1 as a possible D gene (6 bases). The V gene's germline CDR1 is KGHSH and CDR2 LQKENI. V lost 4 bases, J lost 3 bases, and 10 bases lay in between. The CDR3 is 13 residues long. The chain's CDR3 is CASSRDKNYEQYF. The CDR3, as DNA: TGTGCCAGCTCACGGGACAAAAACTACGAGCAGTACTTC.

The chain recombines TRBV29-1 with TRBJ2-7, with D tentatively TRBD1 (6 bases). There are 14 residues in the CDR3. From germline, CDR1 is SQVTM and CDR2 ANQGSEA. The V gene lost 6 bases and the J gene lost 5 bases, with 20 bases spanning the gap. CDR3 sequence reads: CSVNYRATNDEQYF. The CDR3 DNA reads as TGCAGCGTCAACTACAGGGCGACGAACGACGAGCAGTACTTC.

This chain links TRBV2 with TRBJ2-1; no reliable D call. Germline lookup yields CDR1 SNHLY and CDR2 FYNNEI. The CDR3 extends over 13 amino acids. V was trimmed by 4 bases and J by 5 bases, leaving 9 bases between them. CDR3 DNA sequence: TGTGCCAGCAGTGGAGGTCCAAACAATGAGCAGTTCTTC. Translation: CASSGGPNNEQFF.

This chain uses TRBV7-9 with TRBJ1-2, with 7 positions matching TRBD1. CDR1 is SEHNR, CDR2 FQNEAQ, per germline (reference sequence). The trim removed 1 base at V and 5 bases at J, leaving 1 base unmatched. The CDR3 totals 13 residues. In DNA form, the CDR3 reads TGTGCCAGCAGCTTAGTACAGGGGTATGGCTACACCTTC. Amino acid sequence: CASSLVQGYGYTF.

This clone was seen a single time. The chain carries TRBV27 and TRBJ2-2, with unresolved D. The germline V gene encodes CDR1 MNHEY and CDR2 SMNVEV (reference sequence). V was cut by 0 bases and J by 3 bases, with 5 bases left in between. This CDR3 spans 14 amino acids. The CDR3: CASSLSPYTGELFF. Here the CDR3 DNA reads TGTGCCAGCAGTTTATCCCCTTACACCGGGGAGCTGTTTTTT.

Here the CDR3 DNA reads TGTGCCAGCAGCCTAGGAGGGGAGGGTGGCTACACCTTC. This encodes CASSLGGEGGYTF. The V call is TRBV7-2, the J call TRBJ1-2; weak D call: TRBD1 (5 bases). Between the trimmed V and J ends, which lost 5 bases and 7 bases, there was a span of 14 bases. The CDR3 length is 13 residues. The germline V gene encodes CDR1 SGHTA and CDR2 FQGNSA.

The chain links TRBV5-1 to TRBJ1-5, with TRBD1 identical over 9 bases. CDR3 size: 15 residues. Trimming at V came to 0 bases and at J to 5 bases, leaving 3 bases not matched to a gene. Germline CDR1 reads SGHRS; CDR2 reads YFSETQ. The CDR3 spells CASSLGDRVDQPQHF. As DNA, the CDR3 is TGCGCCAGCAGCTTGGGGGACAGGGTTGATCAGCCCCAGCATTTT. The complete variable domain, with remaining parts taken from reference TRBV5-1 and TRBJ1-5, reads KAGVTQTPRYLIKTRGQQVTLSCSPISGHRSVSWYQQTPGQGLQFLFEYFSETQRNKGNFPGRFSGRQFSNSRSEMNVSTLELGDSALYLCASSLGDRVDQPQHFGDGTRLSIL.

This clone was seen a handful of times. V is TRBV30 and J is TRBJ1-2, with TRBD1 identical over 11 bases. Germline V CDR1 and CDR2: GTSNPN, SVGIG (reference sequence). CDR3 length equals 15 residues. Germline trimming cut 3 bases from V and 4 bases from J; bases unmatched to any gene: 7. CDR3 sequence (DNA): TGTGCCTGGAGGCAAGGACAGGGGGCCTTCTATGGCTACACCTTC. It yields the protein CAWRQGQGAFYGYTF.

This clone was recorded once. The CDR3 DNA is TGTGCCAGCAGTATACAGGGTGAGGGCGGGGAGCTGTTTTTT. It codes for CASSIQGEGGELFF. The chain uses TRBV27 and TRBJ2-2; tentative D call: TRBD1 (6 bases). The V end lost 5 bases, the J end lost 7 bases, and 14 bases lay between the germline ends. Per the germline V gene, CDR1 is MNHEY and CDR2 is SMNVEV (reference sequence). This CDR3 spans 14 amino acids.